The 28 T cell receptor beta chains presented below share a single source sample, sequenced in a study of cytomegalovirus exposure and HLA in healthy donors. Primers: 60 Vbeta forward and 13 Jbeta reverse. Sequenced by immunoSEQ multiplex PCR; TCRdb stores in-frame clones only, minus some. The sample table sets out about 67,000 clones. Material: PBMCs. The receptors here all came from a boy aged 5-17 years in good health and CMV-seronegative.

The J gene is TRBJ1-1, the V gene TRBV5-1; tentative D call: TRBD1 (6 bases). V was cut by 0 bases and J by 1 base, with 16 bases left in between. Germline CDR1 SGHRS, CDR2 YFSETQ. The CDR3 totals 17 residues. The CDR3: CASSLGSGVPSNTEAFF. DNA of the CDR3: TGCGCCAGCAGCTTGGGGTCAGGGGTCCCATCGAACACTGAAGCTTTCTTT.

The V gene is TRBV6-5, the J gene TRBJ2-7; D is unclear. V gave up 6 bases and J gave up 0 bases, with 9 bases separating them. Germline V CDR1 and CDR2: MNHEY, SVGAGI. CDR3 length equals 13 residues. In nucleotides, the CDR3 is TGTGCCAGCAGCGCTGGGCCCTCCTACGAGCAGTACTTC. Amino acid sequence: CASSAGPSYEQYF.

This rearrangement joins TRBV27 to TRBJ2-7; 11 nucleotides line up with TRBD2. Germline lookup yields CDR1 MNHEY and CDR2 SMNVEV (reference sequence). The V and J ends lost 6 bases and 7 bases, in that order; junction bases with no gene match: 14. The CDR3 runs 16 residues. The CDR3 coding sequence is TGTGCCAGCAGCCTTACCCTAGCGGGAGGCCCCAGGGAGCAGTACTTC. Translation: CASSLTLAGGPREQYF.

The gene calls are TRBV4-1 and TRBJ2-7, with 10 bases that match TRBD2. Unmatched junction bases numbered 3, after V lost 3 bases and J lost 7 bases. Germline CDR1 MGHRA, CDR2 YSYEKL. The CDR3 spans 13 residues. The DNA of the CDR3 is TGCGCCAGCAGCCACGAACTAGCGGGGGAGCAGTACTTC. The encoded protein is CASSHELAGEQYF.

The chain employs TRBV6-5 and TRBJ2-3, with 9 bases that match TRBD2. Germline loops: CDR1 MNHEY, CDR2 SVGAGI. With 6 bases clipped from V and 4 bases from J, the junction kept 8 bases outside the gene matches. The CDR3 totals 15 residues. The CDR3: CASRLAGAPPDTQYF. The DNA of the CDR3 is TGTGCCAGCAGATTAGCGGGAGCCCCGCCAGATACGCAGTATTTT.

J is TRBJ1-6 and V is TRBV6-1; D is undetermined. Trimming left V 3 bases short and J 8 bases short, with 8 bases between. Germline V lookup: CDR1 MNHNS, CDR2 SASEGT. This CDR3 has 13 amino acids. CDR3 in DNA: TGTGCCAGCAGTGATGAGGGTTATTCACCCCTCCACTTT. This sequence encodes CASSDEGYSPLHF.

The rearrangement links TRBV7-9 to TRBJ1-2; TRBD1 matches at 8 bases. Germline CDR1 is SEHNR and CDR2 is FQNEAQ (reference sequence). The ends lost 3 bases at V and 3 bases at J; junction bases unmatched: 0. The CDR3 spans 13 residues. The CDR3 sequence: CASSLDRDYGYTF. CDR3 nucleotide sequence: TGTGCCAGCAGCTTGGACAGGGACTATGGCTACACCTTC. Drawing the rest from reference TRBV7-9 and TRBJ1-2, the complete variable domain is DTGVSQNPRHKITKRGQNVTFRCDPISEHNRLYWYRQTLGQGPEFLTYFQNEAQLEKSRLLSDRFSAERPKGSFSTLEIQRTEQGDSAMYLCASSLDRDYGYTFGSGTRLTVV.

This rearrangement joins TRBV4-3 to TRBJ2-1, with 9 bases aligning to TRBD2. This CDR3 region has 14 residues. In germline, CDR1 is LGHNA, CDR2 YSLEER. After removal of 1 base from V and 9 bases from J, the junction contained 4 bases not matched to a gene. DNA of the CDR3: TGCGCCAGCAGCCAAGGGACTAGCGCGACTGAGCAGTTCTTC. Encoded protein: CASSQGTSATEQFF.

The genes are TRBV11-2 and TRBJ1-1, with D possibly matching TRBD1 (5 bases). V dropped 0 bases and J dropped 3 bases, with 8 bases sitting between them. Germline CDR1 reads SGHAT; CDR2 reads FQNNGV. There are 14 residues in the CDR3. The DNA for the CDR3 is TGTGCCAGCAGCTTAGAGTGGGGGGACACTGAAGCTTTCTTT. This sequence encodes CASSLEWGDTEAFF. Variable domain in full (rest from reference TRBV11-2 and TRBJ1-1): EAGVAQSPRYKIIEKRQSVAFWCNPISGHATLYWYQQILGQGPKLLIQFQNNGVVDDSQLPKDRFSAERLKGVDSTLKIQPAKLEDSAVYLCASSLEWGDTEAFFGQGTRLTVV.

The rearrangement joins TRBV2 to TRBJ2-7; 7 bases match TRBD2. This CDR3 contains 15 residues. The J segment lost 0 bases and the V segment lost 6 bases, leaving 8 bases of the junction unmatched. Germline CDR1 and CDR2: SNHLY and FYNNEI. DNA for the CDR3: TGTGCCAGCAGGTCCCTAGCGGCAGCCTCCTACGAGCAGTACTTC. This translates into CASRSLAAASYEQYF.

The chain employs TRBV11-2 and TRBJ2-1; TRBD2 is a possible D gene (6 bases). The germline V and J ends were trimmed by 2 bases and 5 bases, with 13 bases remaining between them. Germline CDR1 and CDR2: SGHAT and FQNNGV. The CDR3 consists of 15 residues. CDR3: CASSLNVGGNNEQFF. The CDR3, as DNA: TGTGCCAGCAGCTTAAATGTCGGAGGGAACAATGAGCAGTTCTTC.

The chain has TRBV6-6 and TRBJ2-1, with TRBD1 matching over 10 bases. The V segment lost 6 bases and the J segment 5 bases; nucleotides outside the gene matches: 7. Per the germline V gene, CDR1 is MNHNY and CDR2 is SVGAGI (reference sequence). The CDR3 length is 15 residues. The CDR3 protein is CASSTGTGVNNEQFF. CDR3 DNA sequence: TGTGCCAGCAGCACCGGGACAGGGGTAAACAATGAGCAGTTCTTC.

The chain carries TRBV28 and TRBJ1-4; D gene unclear. The CDR3 extends over 15 amino acids. Germline-derived CDR1 and CDR2 are MDHEN and SYDVKM. Trimming shortened V by 6 bases and J by 8 bases, and 19 bases separated the two germline ends. CDR3 protein: CASSGRVDAREKLFF. CDR3 nucleotides: TGTGCCAGCAGCGGGCGGGTCGACGCTCGGGAAAAACTGTTTTTT.

This chain connects TRBV19 to TRBJ1-2; D gene ambiguous. V gave up 1 base and J gave up 4 bases, with 10 bases separating them. This CDR3 is built from 14 residues. The germline V gene has CDR1 LNHDA and CDR2 SQIVND (reference sequence). CDR3 in amino acids: CASSIGPKTYGYTF. In DNA, the CDR3 is TGTGCCAGTAGTATAGGGCCGAAAACCTATGGCTACACCTTC. The whole variable domain, filled in from reference TRBV19 and TRBJ1-2, reads DGGITQSPKYLFRKEGQNVTLSCEQNLNHDAMYWYRQDPGQGLRLIYYSQIVNDFQKGDIAEGYSVSREKKESFPLTVTSAQKNPTAFYLCASSIGPKTYGYTFGSGTRLTVV.

The V gene is TRBV30, the J gene TRBJ1-2; the D is unclear. Trimming stripped 1 base from V and 4 bases from J, with 13 bases between. The CDR3 totals 14 residues. From germline, CDR1 is GTSNPN and CDR2 SVGIG (reference sequence). CDR3 sequence (DNA): TGTGCCTGGAGTGAGGCAGGAGGATTCTATGGCTACACCTTC. Its translation is CAWSEAGGFYGYTF.

This chain's CDR3 is CASREPGTGRTEAFF. CDR3 sequence (DNA): TGTGCCAGCAGGGAACCCGGGACAGGGAGGACTGAAGCTTTCTTT. The chain has TRBV6-5 and TRBJ1-1; 9 positions agree with TRBD1. Germline CDR1 reads MNHEY; CDR2 reads SVGAGI. This CDR3 spans 15 amino acids. V lost 6 bases and J lost 5; bases outside the gene matches: 10.

The V and J genes are TRBV9 and TRBJ2-7; unclear D gene. CDR3 length equals 16 residues. V shed 0 bases and J shed 2 bases, with 15 bases lying between them. Germline V CDR1 and CDR2: SGDLS, YYNGEE. The CDR3 region has the DNA TGTGCCAGCAGCGTAGGGCCCCAAACATCAACCTACGAGCAGTACTTC. Protein sequence: CASSVGPQTSTYEQYF.

This chain links TRBV29-1 with TRBJ1-5; maybe TRBD1 (5 bases). V lost 7 bases and J lost 3, with 13 bases in between. CDR3 length: 13 residues. Looked up from germline, CDR1 is SQVTM and CDR2 is ANQGSEA. Written as DNA, the CDR3 is TGCAGCGCCAGGGATAATCACAATCAGCCCCAGCATTTT. Protein: CSARDNHNQPQHF.

J is TRBJ1-5 and V is TRBV19; possibly TRBD1 for D (6 bases). CDR3 length equals 15 residues. V lost 6 bases and J lost 6, with 18 bases in between. Germline V gives CDR1 LNHDA, CDR2 SQIVND (reference sequence). The CDR3 loop reads CASSAREVGGQPQHF. In DNA, the CDR3 is TGTGCCAGTAGCGCCAGGGAAGTAGGGGGTCAGCCCCAGCATTTT.

The chain combines TRBV18 with TRBJ1-1; D remains ambiguous. CDR1 and CDR2 from the germline V gene are KGHSH and LQKENI. The CDR3 has 13 residues. The V and J ends lost 6 bases and 8 bases respectively, with 16 bases between them. CDR3 loop: CASSPGVEREAFF. The DNA of the CDR3 is TGTGCCAGCTCGCCCGGAGTTGAGCGAGAAGCTTTCTTT.

The V gene is TRBV5-1, the J gene TRBJ2-1; TRBD2 might be the D (7 bases). Germline V gives CDR1 SGHRS, CDR2 YFSETQ. CDR3 length: 14 residues. V was shortened by 5 bases and J by 10 bases, with 19 bases between the two germline ends. CDR3 in amino acids: CASSGTGGGGEQFF. DNA for the CDR3: TGCGCCAGCAGTGGGACGGGAGGAGGGGGGGAGCAGTTCTTC.

CDR3 loop: CASKSRSSGNTIYF. Written as DNA, the CDR3 is TGTGCCAGCAAGTCCAGAAGCTCTGGAAACACCATATATTTT. The chain uses TRBV27 and TRBJ1-3; no firm D call. CDR3 length equals 14 residues. Trimming removed 7 bases at V and 0 bases at J, with 10 bases between. From germline, CDR1 is MNHEY and CDR2 SMNVEV (reference sequence).

The chain uses TRBV5-4 and TRBJ2-3, with D possibly being TRBD1 (6 bases). The V end lost 4 bases, the J end lost 0 bases, and 12 bases lay between the germline ends. This CDR3 has 15 residues. Germline V gives CDR1 SGHNT, CDR2 YYREEE (reference sequence). CDR3 loop: CASSQDSSSTDTQYF. In nucleotides, the CDR3 is TGTGCCAGCAGCCAGGACAGTTCCAGCACAGATACGCAGTATTTT.

V gene TRBV19 combines with J gene TRBJ1-5, with D perhaps TRBD1 (5 bases). The V end lost 4 bases, the J end lost 6 bases, and 19 bases lay between the germline ends. The CDR3 contains 16 residues. Germline CDR1 and CDR2: LNHDA and SQIVND (reference sequence). In nucleotides, the CDR3 is TGTGCCAGTAGTACGGACAAATGGATAAGGACTCAGCCCCAGCATTTT. Its protein product is CASSTDKWIRTQPQHF.

J is TRBJ2-2 and V is TRBV2, with a weak D call TRBD2 (5 bases). The CDR3 covers 15 residues. In germline, CDR1 is SNHLY, CDR2 FYNNEI. Trimming left V 3 bases short and J 2 bases short, with 10 bases between. This chain's CDR3 is CASSDGGFNTGELFF. In DNA, the CDR3 is TGTGCCAGCAGTGATGGCGGGTTTAACACCGGGGAGCTGTTTTTT.

This chain connects TRBV19 to TRBJ2-5; 10 bases match TRBD2. Germline lookup yields CDR1 LNHDA and CDR2 SQIVND (reference sequence). Trimming cost V 5 bases and J 5 bases; bases outside gene matches: 8. This CDR3 has 15 residues. The CDR3 loop is CASSRLAGAGETQYF. The CDR3 nucleotides are TGTGCCAGTAGTCGGCTAGCGGGGGCAGGGGAGACCCAGTACTTC.

The V call is TRBV27, the J call TRBJ1-5; D is possibly TRBD1 (5 bases). CDR3 length: 16 amino acids. The germline V gene has CDR1 MNHEY and CDR2 SMNVEV (reference sequence). The V gene lost 3 bases and the J gene lost 1 base, with 13 bases spanning the gap. The CDR3 sequence is CASSLWGETSNQPQHF. In nucleotides, the CDR3 is TGTGCCAGCAGTTTGTGGGGGGAGACCAGCAATCAGCCCCAGCATTTT.

This chain joins TRBV5-1 and TRBJ1-2; D is unclear. V shed 5 bases and J shed 8 bases, with 16 bases lying between them. The CDR3 totals 13 residues. Germline V gene sequence: CDR1 SGHRS, CDR2 YFSETQ. CDR3 region: CASRLSPREGYTF. CDR3 in DNA: TGCGCCAGCAGGTTGAGCCCCCGGGAGGGCTACACCTTC.